This T cell receptor beta chain was captured by sequencing in a study of OX40 agonist ivuxolimab in advanced cancers. Study summary: Clinicians treated patients with ivuxolimab, an agonistic anti-OX40 (CD134) antibody. The dose-escalation cohort was about 80% male, with a mean age of 60 years, ranging roughly 23 to 85. Whole-study findings and limits: Partly responding patients at 0.1-3.0 mg/kg showed some of the smallest clonal expansion. Low normalized clonal expansion also occurred in some nonresponding patients.

Sequencing used immunoSEQ multiplex PCR; TCRdb keeps in-frame clones, though not all of them. The repertoire includes around 150,000 clones, 90% to 95% of them detected once, and approximately 0.3% sits in the top ten. With regard to this clone: Its target is unknown.

Germline CDR1 is MNHNS and CDR2 is SASEGT. V trimming: 1 base; J trimming: 6 bases; junction bases outside the gene matches: 7. The CDR3 has 15 residues. This chain joins TRBV6-1 and TRBJ2-3; 7 bases are shared with TRBD1. Sequencing was performed on CD4+ or CD8+ T cells sorted from blood, taken in a trial of the OX40 agonist ivuxolimab. The clonotype comes from an adult with an advanced solid tumor such as melanoma, head and neck, liver or kidney cancer. CDR3: CASSEGGRGSDTQYF. The CDR3 bases are TGTGCCAGCAGTGAAGGAGGCAGGGGGAGTGATACGCAGTATTTT.